These 2 T cell receptor beta chains were all obtained from the same sample, sequenced in a study of graft-versus-host responses after intestinal transplantation. Assay: immunoSEQ multiplex PCR; the TCRdb copy retains only in-frame clones and omits some. The sample includes roughly 56,000 clones, around 90% of them seen just once. The sample here was PBMCs, taken about 120 days after intestinal transplantation. These receptors were taken from a human patient who received an intestinal transplant, so some T cells may come from the graft donor.

The chain is built from TRBV27 and TRBJ2-1, with D uncertain. The CDR3 length is 13 residues. Trimming took off 4 bases at V and 11 bases at J, with 15 bases between the two ends. CDR1 and CDR2 from the germline V gene are MNHEY and SMNVEV (reference sequence). The DNA for the CDR3 is TGTGCCAGCAGTTACCGGGCTCCGGAACAGCAGTTCTTC. Amino acids: CASSYRAPEQQFF.

The gene calls are TRBV5-4 and TRBJ2-2; 10 positions agree with TRBD2. Germline assignment: CDR1 SGHNT and CDR2 YYREEE (reference sequence). Trimming removed 4 bases from V and 2 bases from J; junction bases left unmatched: 5. There are 16 residues in the CDR3. CDR3 amino acids: CASSHRLAGNTGELFF. CDR3 nucleotides: TGTGCCAGCAGCCATCGACTAGCGGGCAACACCGGGGAGCTGTTTTTT.